This TCR beta chain derives from a study of blood T cell repertoires in COVID-19. V was pared by 4 bases and J by 1 base, with 4 bases of the junction left unmatched. CDR1 is SGHRS, CDR2 YFSETQ, per germline. This CDR3 spans 14 amino acids. The assay was immunoSEQ multiplex PCR, and TCRdb's table has in-frame clones only and misses some. The repertoire consists of approximately 280,000 clones, with around 90% occurring once and the leading ten covering 2% to 2.5%. The chain has TRBV5-1 and TRBJ1-1; TRBD1 matches at 7 bases. Sequences were obtained from peripheral blood. This TCR derives from a man aged 50-59 years with acute or convalescent COVID-19. CDR3 amino acids: CASSGGQPNTEAFF. CDR3 DNA: TGCGCCAGCAGCGGGGGACAGCCGAACACTGAAGCTTTCTTT. Filled out from reference TRBV5-1 and TRBJ1-1, the complete variable domain reads KAGVTQTPRYLIKTRGQQVTLSCSPISGHRSVSWYQQTPGQGLQFLFEYFSETQRNKGNFPGRFSGRQFSNSRSEMNVSTLELGDSALYLCASSGGQPNTEAFFGQGTRLTVV.